This T cell receptor beta chain was sequenced during a study of T cells after yellow fever vaccination. CDR1 SGHRS and CDR2 YFSETQ come from the germline V gene. The CDR3 has 15 residues. V lost 0 bases to trimming and J lost 2 bases, with 10 bases between them. Worth noting for this clonotype: The antigen is not known.

Study-wide results and caveats: Boosting was followed by the reappearance of most primary-vaccination clones (just under 97% CD4, 85% to 90% CD8). Peaking faster, on day 5 versus 15, the secondary response was nonetheless weaker. Contamination by abundant bulk-population clonotypes could be present in FACS-sorted repertoires.

Production of TCR cDNA was by 5'RACE template switching, which also added a universal primer site and UMIs. Via MiXCR, TCRdb re-called the 5' RACE reads, giving one row per CDR3 protein. This table has approximately 350,000 distinct CDR3 sequences, roughly 10% appearing once. Sequencing used PBMCs, obtained on the day of the first yellow fever vaccination. This receptor was identified in a man aged 18-30 years who received the YFV17D yellow fever vaccine. This rearrangement joins TRBV5-1 to TRBJ2-3; TRBD1 might be the D (5 bases). The CDR3 DNA reads as TGCGCCAGCAGCTTGGGACAGAGTAACACAGATACGCAGTATTTT. Protein: CASSLGQSNTDTQYF.